The T cell receptor beta chain described here comes from a study of blood T cells in healthy people across ages. Between the trimmed V and J ends, which lost 1 base and 1 base, there was a span of 8 bases. Germline CDR1 SGHDT, CDR2 YYEEEE. This CDR3 contains 15 residues. A second about 7 to 11 cycle PCR used barcoded and J-beta primers. TCRdb redid the calling of the 5' RACE reads with MiXCR, one entry per CDR3 protein. This repertoire shows more than 900,000 distinct CDR3 sequences, about 27% found once; its top ten account for roughly 10%. These data were also filed under a second study, of T cells of mothers and their children.

The receptor comes from a woman aged 40 to 50 in good health. This rearrangement joins TRBV5-6 to TRBJ2-2, with a tentative D call TRBD1 (6 bases). The sequencing input was blood. For the CDR3, the DNA is TGTGCCAGCAGCTTGCCAGGGGTGAACACCGGGGAGCTGTTTTTT. Protein sequence: CASSLPGVNTGELFF. Using reference TRBV5-6 and TRBJ2-2 for the parts outside the CDR3, the full variable domain is DAGVTQSPTHLIKTRGQQVTLRCSPKSGHDTVSWYQQALGQGPQFIFQYYEEEERQRGNFPDRFSGHQFPNYSSELNVNALLLGDSALYLCASSLPGVNTGELFFGEGSRLTVL.